One and the same sample provided the 16 T cell receptor beta chains below, sequenced in a study of technical replicates of blood from a few donors. The method was immunoSEQ multiplex PCR; TCRdb's version includes in-frame clones alone and lacks a portion of them. The sample includes about 68,000 clones, 95% to 98% of them seen just once. What was sequenced was T cells isolated from PBMCs. Every receptor here comes from a human donor in good health.

The CDR3, as DNA: TGTGCCAGCAGTTCGGGACTAGCGCGCTACAATGAGCAGTTCTTC. The encoded protein is CASSSGLARYNEQFF. V is TRBV6-5 and J is TRBJ2-1, with 10 positions matching TRBD2. The V segment lost 4 bases and the J segment 3 bases; nucleotides outside the gene matches: 3. This CDR3 contains 15 residues. The germline V gene has CDR1 MNHEY and CDR2 SVGAGI.

The chain couples TRBV9 to TRBJ2-1, with TRBD2 identical over 10 bases. The V and J ends lost 4 bases and 0 bases, in that order; junction bases with no gene match: 1. The CDR3 is made up of 15 amino acids. Per germline, CDR1 SGDLS and CDR2 YYNGEE. In DNA form, the CDR3 reads TGTGCCAGCAGCCCTAGCGGGAGCTCCTACAATGAGCAGTTCTTC. It is translated as CASSPSGSSYNEQFF.

This chain uses TRBV18 with TRBJ2-2, with D possibly matching TRBD1 (5 bases). CDR3 size: 13 residues. Germline V lookup: CDR1 KGHSH, CDR2 LQKENI. Trimming removed 5 bases from V and 5 bases from J, with 9 bases in between. The CDR3 loop reads CASSSQGTGELFF. The CDR3 coding sequence is TGTGCCAGCTCATCCCAGGGTACCGGGGAGCTGTTTTTT.

This chain connects TRBV28 to TRBJ1-2; 8 positions match TRBD1. V dropped 5 bases and J dropped 4; count of bases not matched to a gene: 3. The CDR3 is made up of 13 amino acids. Germline V gene sequence: CDR1 MDHEN, CDR2 SYDVKM. CDR3: CASSGQGLYGYTF. The CDR3 DNA reads as TGTGCCAGCAGTGGACAGGGCCTCTATGGCTACACCTTC.

The chain links TRBV5-1 to TRBJ2-5; the match to TRBD2 covers 7 bases. The CDR3 totals 15 residues. V shed 0 bases, J shed 6 bases, and the junction held 8 bases outside the gene matches. The germline V gene encodes CDR1 SGHRS and CDR2 YFSETQ. CDR3 sequence reads: CASSLAGLVSQTQYF. The CDR3 DNA follows: TGCGCCAGCAGCTTGGCCGGACTAGTCAGCCAGACCCAGTACTTC.

V gene TRBV6-5 combines with J gene TRBJ2-3; D is perhaps TRBD1 (6 bases). Germline V CDR1 and CDR2: MNHEY, SVGAGI. V was cut by 0 bases and J by 3 bases, with 10 bases left in between. This CDR3 region has 15 residues. CDR3 bases: TGTGCCAGCAGTTACTCTAGGGGGTCTACAGATACGCAGTATTTT. It is translated as CASSYSRGSTDTQYF.

The chain joins TRBV29-1 to TRBJ2-7, with TRBD1 as a possible D gene (7 bases). This CDR3 contains 12 residues. Germline-derived CDR1 and CDR2 are SQVTM and ANQGSEA. Trimming took off 6 bases at V and 5 bases at J, with 14 bases between the two ends. The CDR3 DNA sequence: TGCAGCGTCCTACCAGGGGGGAACGAGCAGTACTTC. Amino acid sequence: CSVLPGGNEQYF.

As DNA, the CDR3 is TGTGCCAGCAGCGCCGTTAGCGGACCCTACAATGAGCAGTTCTTC. It is translated as CASSAVSGPYNEQFF. The chain recombines TRBV11-2 with TRBJ2-1; the D gene is possibly TRBD2 (6 bases). The CDR3 is 15 amino acids. The V gene lost 5 bases and the J gene lost 2 bases, with 13 bases spanning the gap. Germline V gene sequence: CDR1 SGHAT, CDR2 FQNNGV.

The genes are TRBV5-1 and TRBJ2-3, with 13 bases fitting TRBD2. V lost 7 bases to trimming and J lost 0 bases; unmatched junction nucleotides: 8. The CDR3 extends over 17 amino acids. Germline lookup yields CDR1 SGHRS and CDR2 YFSETQ. CDR3 amino acids: CASRRLAGGASTDTQYF. The CDR3 DNA sequence: TGCGCCAGCCGGAGACTAGCGGGAGGTGCTAGCACAGATACGCAGTATTTT.

J is TRBJ2-1 and V is TRBV9; D is perhaps TRBD2 (5 bases). There are 14 residues in the CDR3. Trimming removed 0 bases at V and 5 bases at J, with 9 bases between. Germline-derived CDR1 and CDR2 are SGDLS and YYNGEE. The CDR3 region is CASSVAAVDNEQFF. CDR3 nucleotide sequence: TGTGCCAGCAGCGTAGCAGCGGTTGACAATGAGCAGTTCTTC.

The V gene is TRBV6-5, the J gene TRBJ2-4, with D possibly TRBD1 on 6 matching bases. Trimming left V 2 bases short and J 8 bases short, with 10 bases between. The germline gives CDR1 MNHEY, CDR2 SVGAGI. The length of the CDR3 is 13 residues. CDR3 coding DNA: TGTGCCAGCAGTTACAACTACAGGGACATTCAGTACTTC. As protein: CASSYNYRDIQYF.

This chain links TRBV30 with TRBJ2-2; 7 bases are shared with TRBD1. The CDR3 covers 14 residues. The junction had 8 bases not matched to a gene; V was cut back by 5 bases and J by 5 bases. Germline V lookup: CDR1 GTSNPN, CDR2 SVGIG (reference sequence). The CDR3 DNA reads as TGTGCCTGGCTAAGGACAGGAAATACCGGGGAGCTGTTTTTT. It is translated as CAWLRTGNTGELFF.

The chain has TRBV28 and TRBJ2-1; D is possibly TRBD2 (6 bases). The length of the CDR3 is 15 residues. Looked up from germline, CDR1 is MDHEN and CDR2 is SYDVKM. V was shortened by 8 bases and J by 3 bases, with 17 bases between the two germline ends. CDR3 amino acids: CASRPWREHYNEQFF. Written as DNA, the CDR3 is TGTGCCAGCCGACCCTGGAGGGAACACTACAATGAGCAGTTCTTC.

The V and J genes are TRBV27 and TRBJ1-5; D ambiguous. The CDR3 consists of 13 residues. CDR1 MNHEY and CDR2 SMNVEV come from the germline V gene (reference sequence). V lost 3 bases to trimming and J lost 5 bases, with 8 bases between them. In DNA, the CDR3 is TGTGCCAGCAGTTTCGGTCCCGATCAGCCCCAGCATTTT. It codes for CASSFGPDQPQHF.

The chain uses TRBV13 and TRBJ1-1; D uncertain. Germline CDR1 is PRHDT and CDR2 is FYEKMQ (reference sequence). The CDR3 is made up of 15 amino acids. V lost 0 bases to trimming and J lost 0 bases, with 8 bases between them. Here the CDR3 reads CASSLGQRMNTEAFF. The CDR3 DNA is TGTGCCAGCAGCTTAGGCCAGCGGATGAACACTGAAGCTTTCTTT. Looking up the rest from reference TRBV13 and TRBJ1-1 gives the full variable domain: AAGVIQSPRHLIKEKRETATLKCYPIPRHDTVYWYQQGPGQDPQFLISFYEKMQSDKGSIPDRFSAQQFSDYHSELNMSSLELGDSALYFCASSLGQRMNTEAFFGQGTRLTVV.

The rearrangement uses TRBV4-1 and TRBJ1-2; 9 bases agree with TRBD1. The length of the CDR3 is 16 residues. With 0 bases clipped from V and 12 bases from J, the junction kept 14 bases outside the gene matches. In germline, CDR1 is MGHRA, CDR2 YSYEKL. As DNA, the CDR3 is TGCGCCAGCAGCCAAGAAGGGACAGGGCTGAGGGGGGGACACACCTTC. As protein: CASSQEGTGLRGGHTF.